Shown below are 23 T cell receptor beta chains from a single sample sequenced in a study of blood T cell repertoires in COVID-19. Data came from immunoSEQ multiplex PCR; TCRdb stores just in-frame clones and leaves some out. This sample carries roughly 260,000 clones, around 90% of them seen once, and the ten largest clones take approximately 4%. Sequencing was carried out using peripheral blood. The receptors here all came from a man aged 55 to 70 who had recovered from COVID-19.

This chain links TRBV4-1 with TRBJ1-3; no firm D call. Trimming cost V 0 bases and J 0 bases, with 15 bases left between them. CDR1 MGHRA and CDR2 YSYEKL come from the germline V gene. CDR3 length: 18 residues. The CDR3 DNA is TGCGCCAGCAGCCAAGAATTCCTCGAGGTGGGCTCTGGAAACACCATATATTTT. This translates into CASSQEFLEVGSGNTIYF.

The V gene is TRBV18, the J gene TRBJ1-3, with D possibly matching TRBD1 (5 bases). The length of the CDR3 is 17 residues. The V end lost 2 bases, the J end lost 4 bases, and 18 bases lay between the germline ends. The germline V gene encodes CDR1 KGHSH and CDR2 LQKENI. The CDR3 nucleotides are TGTGCCAGCTCACCAAATCGCGCGGGGCGATCAGGAAACACCATATATTTT. It yields the protein CASSPNRAGRSGNTIYF.

The V gene is TRBV14, the J gene TRBJ1-1, with 9 positions matching TRBD1. CDR3 length: 15 amino acids. Germline-derived CDR1 and CDR2 are SGHDN and FVKESK. The V and J ends lost 5 bases and 1 base, in that order; junction bases with no gene match: 5. This chain's CDR3 is CASSILDRGNTEAFF. CDR3 sequence (DNA): TGTGCCAGCAGCATACTGGACAGGGGGAACACTGAAGCTTTCTTT.

This clone appeared a few times. The V call is TRBV7-7, the J call TRBJ1-3, with D possibly being TRBD1 (6 bases). Germline CDR1 SSHAT, CDR2 FNYEAQ (reference sequence). The V end lost 5 bases, the J end lost 9 bases, and 20 bases lay between the germline ends. The CDR3 covers 15 residues. The CDR3 sequence: CASSPDKGDRGTIYF. The CDR3 DNA sequence: TGTGCCAGCAGCCCCGACAAGGGGGACCGGGGCACCATATATTTT.

The chain is built from TRBV10-3 and TRBJ2-1, with TRBD2 matching over 10 bases. Germline lookup yields CDR1 ENHRY and CDR2 SYGVKD. CDR3 length equals 15 residues. The ends lost 6 bases at V and 6 bases at J; junction bases unmatched: 8. DNA of the CDR3: TGTGCCATCAGGAACGTAGCGGGGGGAGCCAATGAGCAGTTCTTC. This sequence encodes CAIRNVAGGANEQFF.

This clone was found once. This chain connects TRBV18 to TRBJ1-2; TRBD1 matches 9 bases. The CDR3 is 17 amino acids. The V segment lost 3 bases and the J segment 2 bases; nucleotides outside the gene matches: 10. Germline V gene sequence: CDR1 KGHSH, CDR2 LQKENI. The CDR3 is CASSPGSGQGPNYGYTF. The CDR3 DNA follows: TGTGCCAGCTCACCCGGCTCGGGACAGGGACCCAACTATGGCTACACCTTC.

V gene TRBV6-6 combines with J gene TRBJ1-4, with D unresolved. V gave up 4 bases and J gave up 8 bases, with 14 bases separating them. This CDR3 comprises 14 residues. Germline assignment: CDR1 MNHNY and CDR2 SVGAGI (reference sequence). CDR3 in DNA: TGTGCCAGCAGTTTGGGGAGAAGTGAAGAAAAACTGTTTTTT. Encoded protein: CASSLGRSEEKLFF.

The rearrangement joins TRBV2 to TRBJ2-1, with TRBD1 matching over 9 bases. Germline assignment: CDR1 SNHLY and CDR2 FYNNEI. This CDR3 spans 15 amino acids. Losses at the gene ends were 6 bases for V and 4 bases for J; bases not matched to a gene: 7. The CDR3 is CASRQDRGKYNEQFF. The DNA of the CDR3 is TGTGCCAGCAGGCAAGACAGGGGGAAATACAATGAGCAGTTCTTC. Combining the CDR3 with reference TRBV2 and TRBJ2-1 gives the whole variable domain EPEVTQTPSHQVTQMGQEVILRCVPISNHLYFYWYRQILGQKVEFLVSFYNNEISEKSEIFDDQFSVERPDGSNFTLKIRSTKLEDSAMYFCASRQDRGKYNEQFFGPGTRLTVL.

V gene TRBV6-5 combines with J gene TRBJ1-1; 9 nucleotides line up with TRBD1. The CDR3 is 12 residues long. Trimming at V came to 6 bases and at J to 7 bases, leaving 3 bases not matched to a gene. Per germline, CDR1 MNHEY and CDR2 SVGAGI. The CDR3 region is CASRGTGYEAFF. The CDR3 coding sequence is TGTGCCAGCAGGGGGACAGGGTATGAAGCTTTCTTT.

For the CDR3, the DNA is TGTGCCAGCAGCTCTCAGGCGGGGGAGTACTTC. This sequence encodes CASSSQAGEYF. The chain combines TRBV3-1 (or the pseudogene TRBV3-2) with TRBJ2-7, with 7 nucleotides matching TRBD2. Looked up from germline, CDR1 is LGHDT and CDR2 is YNNKEL (reference sequence). The CDR3 length is 11 residues. Trimming took 5 bases from V and 11 from J; bases not matched to a gene: 6.

For the CDR3, the DNA is TGTGCCAGCAGCTTAATCGGGGAGACCCAGTACTTC. This gives the protein CASSLIGETQYF. The gene calls are TRBV7-8 and TRBJ2-5; D not certain. CDR1 and CDR2 (germline): SGHVS, FQNEAQ. The CDR3 has 12 amino acids. The germline V and J ends were trimmed by 2 bases and 5 bases, with 6 bases remaining between them.

The chain is built from TRBV19 and TRBJ2-3; 7 positions agree with TRBD2. The V gene's germline CDR1 is LNHDA and CDR2 SQIVND (reference sequence). The CDR3 is 16 residues long. V trimming: 3 bases; J trimming: 0 bases; junction bases outside the gene matches: 6. The CDR3 loop is CASSIGAGISTDTQYF. The CDR3, as DNA: TGTGCCAGTAGTATCGGAGCGGGGATTAGCACAGATACGCAGTATTTT.

This clone was found a few times. The rearrangement joins TRBV7-3 to TRBJ1-2; no definite D call. V lost 4 bases and J 3 bases, leaving 9 bases between the germline ends. CDR3 length: 13 amino acids. CDR1 and CDR2 from the germline V gene are SGHTA and FQGTGA. Here the CDR3 DNA reads TGTGCCAGCAGCTACGGGGTGGACTATGGCTACACCTTC. This encodes CASSYGVDYGYTF.

This chain joins TRBV30 and TRBJ1-5, with TRBD1 identical over 7 bases. With V trimmed by 3 bases and J by 1 base, 3 bases remained unmatched. The length of the CDR3 is 14 residues. Germline values: CDR1 GTSNPN, CDR2 SVGIG (reference sequence). The CDR3 sequence is CAWRDRLSNQPQHF. The CDR3 DNA reads TGTGCCTGGAGGGACAGGCTGAGCAATCAGCCCCAGCATTTT.

The rearrangement links TRBV6-6 to TRBJ1-6, with TRBD1 identical over 10 bases. The CDR3 length is 14 residues. J gave up 5 bases and V 6 bases, and 1 base lay outside the gene matches. CDR1 and CDR2 from the germline V gene are MNHNY and SVGAGI (reference sequence). The CDR3 region has the DNA TGTGCCAGCAGCGGACAGGGGGATAATTCACCCCTCCACTTT. Translated: CASSGQGDNSPLHF.

V and J are TRBV5-6 and TRBJ1-1, with TRBD1 as a possible D gene (5 bases). Trimming pared 4 bases from V and 2 bases from J, leaving 18 bases between. The CDR3 has 16 residues. Germline CDR1 is SGHDT and CDR2 is YYEEEE. CDR3 loop: CASSHLLRGGNTEAFF. The CDR3 DNA reads as TGTGCCAGCAGCCACCTCCTTAGGGGCGGAAACACTGAAGCTTTCTTT.

CDR3 residues: CASSYSQGTSYEQYF. The CDR3 DNA sequence: TGTGCCAGCAGTTACTCCCAGGGAACCTCCTACGAGCAGTACTTC. This chain joins TRBV6-5 and TRBJ2-7; D perhaps matches TRBD1 (5 bases). Per the germline V gene, CDR1 is MNHEY and CDR2 is SVGAGI. The CDR3 totals 15 residues. V lost 0 bases, J lost 0 bases, and 9 bases lay in between.

The chain combines TRBV2 with TRBJ1-2; D gene ambiguous. The CDR3 is made up of 11 amino acids. Per the germline V gene, CDR1 is SNHLY and CDR2 is FYNNEI. V lost 3 bases and J 6 bases, leaving 5 bases between the germline ends. The chain's CDR3 is CASSEADGYTF. In DNA, the CDR3 is TGTGCCAGCAGTGAGGCCGATGGCTACACCTTC.

The chain recombines TRBV12-3 or TRBV12-4 with TRBJ1-1, with D uncertain. CDR3 length equals 13 residues. The germline V and J ends were trimmed by 6 bases and 2 bases, with 10 bases remaining between them. The CDR3 here is CASSSRVNTEAFF. The CDR3 DNA is TGTGCCAGCAGCTCGAGGGTTAACACTGAAGCTTTCTTT.

The V call is TRBV7-3, the J call TRBJ2-3; TRBD2 aligns across 7 bases. The CDR3 consists of 14 residues. Trimming removed 1 base from V and 10 bases from J; junction bases left unmatched: 8. The V gene's germline CDR1 is SGHTA and CDR2 FQGTGA. CDR3 DNA: TGTGCCAGCAGCTTAAGCCCGACTAGCTCTGCGCAGTATTTT. Protein: CASSLSPTSSAQYF.

The rearrangement links TRBV5-1 to TRBJ1-1; TRBD1 might be the D (6 bases). The CDR3 extends over 13 amino acids. V was trimmed by 3 bases and J by 3 bases, leaving 9 bases between them. The germline V gene encodes CDR1 SGHRS and CDR2 YFSETQ. The CDR3 region is CASSWTAYTEAFF. For the CDR3, the DNA is TGCGCCAGCAGCTGGACAGCGTACACTGAAGCTTTCTTT.

This chain links TRBV5-1 with TRBJ2-5; D is unresolved. Germline CDR1 reads SGHRS; CDR2 reads YFSETQ. V dropped 4 bases and J dropped 1 base, with 14 bases sitting between them. The CDR3 has 15 residues. The CDR3 DNA is TGCGCCAGCAGCCTGGTGTGGCGGTCCCAAGAGACCCAGTACTTC. This encodes CASSLVWRSQETQYF.

This clone was observed once. The CDR3 region is CASSSRGGYNEQFF. The CDR3 DNA follows: TGTGCCAGCAGCTCTCGGGGGGGGTACAATGAGCAGTTCTTC. The chain combines TRBV27 with TRBJ2-1, with 8 bases lining up with TRBD2. CDR1 is MNHEY, CDR2 SMNVEV, per germline (reference sequence). The V and J ends lost 6 bases and 4 bases, in that order; junction bases with no gene match: 5. This CDR3 is built from 14 residues.